These T cell receptor beta chains were read from a single sample in a study of CD8+ T cells in alopecia areata. The method was immunoSEQ multiplex PCR; TCRdb's version includes in-frame clones alone and lacks a portion of them. The sample shows about 120,000 clones, about 47% of them seen only once. Sample: CD8+ T cells sorted from blood, taken at week 0. These receptors came from a human donor with alopecia areata. Both conserved end residues are part of each CDR3. A D gene is named only where the DNA matches it firmly. The size entry is marked missing in some rows and otherwise reads once, few, many or a size class.

clone size	J gene	V gene	D gene	CDR3 DNA	CDR3 protein
few	TRBJ2-7	TRBV7-9	TRBD1	TGTGCCAGCAGCTTAGGGGGACAGAACTCCTACGAGCAGTACTTC	CASSLGGQNSYEQYF
NA	TRBJ1-1	TRBV10-3	TRBD1	TGTGCCATCCGTCAAGAGGCAGGGGGGACTGAAGCTTTCTTT	CAIRQEAGGTEAFF
NA	TRBJ2-1	TRBV9	NA	TGTGCCAGCAGCGTAGGAGGGGGGGCCAGTAATGAGCAGTTCTTC	CASSVGGGASNEQFF
NA	TRBJ2-3	TRBV27	TRBD1	TGTGCCGTGGTGGACAGGGGGCTGACAGATACGCAGTATTTT	CAVVDRGLTDTQYF
NA	TRBJ1-2	TRBV7-9	NA	TGTGCCAGCAGCTTAGCGCCGGACCCCGGAGGCTATGGCTACACCTTC	CASSLAPDPGGYGYTF
few	TRBJ2-2	TRBV25-1	NA	TGTGCCAGCAGTGGGATCGGCTACACCGGGGAGCTGTTTTTT	CASSGIGYTGELFF
NA	TRBJ1-2	TRBV5-1	NA	TGCGCCAGCAGCTTTGGAATCAACTATGGCTACACCTTC	CASSFGINYGYTF
NA	TRBJ2-7	TRBV9	NA	TGTGCCAGCAGCGTAAATGACGACGAGCAGTACTTC	CASSVNDDEQYF
NA	TRBJ1-2	TRBV4-3	NA	TGCGCCAGCAGCCACGGAGGGTATGGCTACACCTTC	CASSHGGYGYTF
few	TRBJ2-1	TRBV13	TRBD2	TGTGCCAGCAGCCTCTTACTAGCGGGGGACTACAATGAGCAGTTCTTC	CASSLLLAGDYNEQFF
few	TRBJ1-1	TRBV30	NA	TGTGCCTGGATTCCTCCAAAGGGCCGGTACACTGAAGCTTTCTTT	CAWIPPKGRYTEAFF
few	TRBJ2-7	TRBV14	TRBD1	TGTGCCAGCAGCACCCGGACAGGGGTTGCCCACGAGCAGTACTTC	CASSTRTGVAHEQYF
NA	TRBJ2-7	TRBV6-6	NA	TGTGCCAGCAGGCTGAGGGCGCCCAGTTCCTACGAGCAGTACTTC	CASRLRAPSSYEQYF
few	TRBJ1-1	TRBV5-6	NA	TGTGCCAGCAGTCTGGGTCAGGACATGAACACTGAAGCTTTCTTT	CASSLGQDMNTEAFF
few	TRBJ2-2	TRBV11-2	NA	TGTGCCAGCAGCTTATTGGACGGCGGGGAGCTGTTTTTT	CASSLLDGGELFF
NA	TRBJ1-6	TRBV5-6	TRBD1	TGTGCCAGCAGCTGGGGGACAGTCCCTTCACCCCTCCACTTT	CASSWGTVPSPLHF
NA	TRBJ2-7	TRBV29-1	NA	TGCAGCGTTGTAACCTACGAGCAGTACTTC	CSVVTYEQYF
NA	TRBJ2-7	TRBV30	NA	TGTGCCTGGAGCCCGGGACCGCGCTACGAGCAGTACTTC	CAWSPGPRYEQYF
once	TRBJ2-1	TRBV30	TRBD1	TGTGCCTGCCGGACAGGTGGCAATGAGCAGTTCTTC	CACRTGGNEQFF
few	TRBJ2-7	TRBV30	TRBD1	TGTGCCTGGGGACAGGGAAGGGGCTACGAGCAGTACTTC	CAWGQGRGYEQYF
NA	TRBJ1-6	TRBV6-6	NA	TGTGCCAGCAGGGACAGAAACTATAATTCACCCCTCCACTTT	CASRDRNYNSPLHF
NA	TRBJ1-4	TRBV30	TRBD1	TGTGCCTGGAGTTTGGGACAGGAAGATGACGAAAAACTGTTTTTT	CAWSLGQEDDEKLFF
few	TRBJ2-7	TRBV4-1	TRBD2	TGCGCCAGCAGCCAAGGGACTAGCGTGTGGGAGCAGTACTTC	CASSQGTSVWEQYF
NA	TRBJ1-2	TRBV25-1	TRBD1	TGTGCCAGCGGGACAGCTACCAACTATGGCTACACCTTC	CASGTATNYGYTF
few	TRBJ1-1	TRBV27	NA	TGTGCCAGCAGTCTCAGCCGGGGGGCGGGAACTGAAGCTTTCTTT	CASSLSRGAGTEAFF
NA	TRBJ2-7	TRBV30	NA	TGTGCCTGGAGTGAGTCGGCGGCCGACGAGCAGTACTTC	CAWSESAADEQYF
NA	TRBJ2-2	TRBV27	NA	TGTGCCAGCAGTTTACTGGATCAGGCGAACACCGGGGAGCTGTTTTTT	CASSLLDQANTGELFF
NA	TRBJ2-3	TRBV6-5	NA	TGTGCCAGCAGTAATCGGGGAGTGGCAGATACGCAGTATTTT	CASSNRGVADTQYF